The source of this T cell receptor (beta chain) is a study of response to subunit inactivated influenza vaccine. TCRdb independently ran MiXCR on the RT-PCR reads; one entry per CDR3 protein. The sample carries hundreds of thousands of distinct CDR3 sequences, approximately 15% recorded once. Germline V gene sequence: CDR1 KGHSH, CDR2 LQKENI. Trimming cost V 6 bases and J 2 bases; bases outside gene matches: 12. This CDR3 is built from 16 residues. Study-wide results and caveats: The authors proposed limited new T cell recruitment per seasonal influenza vaccination.

As to this clonotype: Its antigen is as yet unknown.

The sequencing used PBMCs from blood, collected around 14 days before vaccination. J is TRBJ2-7 and V is TRBV18; TRBD1 aligns across 8 bases. The receptor's source is a man aged 50-59 years who received an inactivated influenza vaccine. The CDR3 DNA is TGTGCCAGCTCCCGAAACGGACAGGGAACTACCTACGAGCAGTACTTC. It specifies CASSRNGQGTTYEQYF.